The present T cell receptor beta chain was sequenced within a study of T-cell memory formation after mild COVID-19. On the study more broadly: TCR clusters showed largely donor specificity. Study-level findings and limits: CD4+ contracting clones were found mainly in CM and EM, and CD8+ ones in EMRA. Clones shrinking from day 15 to 85 showed even CD4/CD8 mixes; later expanders tilted CD4+.

Concerning this clonotype itself: What it binds is not known.

5'RACE, which relied on constant-segment primers, yielded TCR alpha and TCR beta cDNA libraries carrying sample barcodes and UMIs. A single record per CDR3 protein comes from TCRdb applying MiXCR to the 5' RACE reads. The sample yields 100,000 to 150,000 distinct CDR3 sequences, 5% to 6.5% seen once. This CDR3 spans 12 amino acids. The ends lost 5 bases at V and 7 bases at J; junction bases unmatched: 4. Germline V gives CDR1 MDHEN, CDR2 SYDVKM. The chain combines TRBV28 with TRBJ1-2, with 7 bases fitting TRBD1. The source material was PBMCs or a T cell subset sorted from them (not recorded which). The receptor was derived from an adult woman who had mild COVID-19 (a few samples of this study predate the infection). Cell type and time point are not known. CDR3: CASSEGGGGYTF. Here the CDR3 DNA reads TGTGCCAGCAGTGAAGGGGGCGGTGGCTACACCTTC.